The 17 T cell receptor beta chains in this list originate from one sample, sequenced in a study of cytomegalovirus exposure and HLA in healthy donors. Assay: immunoSEQ multiplex PCR; the TCRdb copy retains only in-frame clones and omits some. Counted here are 100,000 to 150,000 clones, about 88% occurring once; the ten biggest clones make up about 1.1%. Sequenced sample: PBMCs. Every receptor here comes from a woman younger than 35 in good health and CMV-seronegative.

The chain recombines TRBV6-5 with TRBJ2-7; 8 positions match TRBD1. Germline V gene data show CDR1 as MNHEY and CDR2 as SVGAGI. This CDR3 comprises 14 residues. V dropped 10 bases and J dropped 4; count of bases not matched to a gene: 12. The CDR3 loop is CATKPRTGLYEQYF. The CDR3 DNA reads as TGTGCCACCAAGCCGCGGACAGGGCTATACGAGCAGTACTTC.

The chain uses TRBV4-3 and TRBJ2-1; D is unclear. The CDR3 is 14 amino acids. With 0 bases removed from V and 7 bases from J, the gap between germline ends came to 10 bases. The germline gives CDR1 LGHNA, CDR2 YSLEER. The CDR3 DNA reads TGCGCCAGCAGCCAAGAATGGAGAGGTAATGAGCAGTTCTTC. This translates into CASSQEWRGNEQFF.

J is TRBJ1-2 and V is TRBV16, with TRBD1 as a possible D gene (5 bases). CDR1 and CDR2 (germline): KGHSY, FQNENV. Trimming shortened V by 5 bases and J by 3 bases, and 13 bases separated the two germline ends. This CDR3 region has 14 residues. The CDR3 region is CASSRPQGHYGYTF. As DNA, the CDR3 is TGTGCCAGCAGCAGGCCCCAGGGCCACTATGGCTACACCTTC.

V is TRBV25-1 and J is TRBJ2-3; 8 bases agree with TRBD2. Trimming at V came to 1 base and at J to 1 base, leaving 7 bases not matched to a gene. Per germline, CDR1 MGHDK and CDR2 SYGVNS. CDR3 length equals 17 residues. DNA of the CDR3: TGTGCCAGCAGTGAATTCTCTTCGACTAGCGGCACAGATACGCAGTATTTT. It encodes CASSEFSSTSGTDTQYF.

CDR3 loop: CASSLPDTFNEKLFF. DNA of the CDR3: TGTGCCAGCTCACTCCCCGACACCTTTAATGAAAAACTGTTTTTT. This chain connects TRBV18 to TRBJ1-4; no clear D. The CDR3 loop spans 15 amino acids. The germline V gene encodes CDR1 KGHSH and CDR2 LQKENI. V dropped 4 bases and J dropped 4 bases, with 13 bases sitting between them.

The CDR3 nucleotides are TGTGCCAGCGGACTCTATTTGACAGGGGGCTATGGCTACACCTTC. This encodes CASGLYLTGGYGYTF. The chain couples TRBV28 to TRBJ1-2; 9 bases align to TRBD1. CDR3 length: 15 amino acids. Germline values: CDR1 MDHEN, CDR2 SYDVKM. Unmatched junction bases numbered 11, after V lost 8 bases and J lost 4 bases.

J is TRBJ1-2 and V is TRBV6-1; tentatively, D is TRBD1 (5 bases). The germline V and J ends were trimmed by 2 bases and 8 bases, with 24 bases remaining between them. Germline CDR1 is MNHNS and CDR2 is SASEGT. The CDR3 contains 17 residues. The CDR3 reads CASSEMGTIVTGEGYTF. The CDR3 DNA sequence: TGTGCCAGCAGTGAAATGGGGACTATAGTGACGGGGGAAGGCTACACCTTC.

The rearrangement joins TRBV28 to TRBJ2-3; 8 bases are a match to TRBD1. The CDR3 runs 15 residues. V lost 4 bases to trimming and J lost 5 bases; unmatched junction nucleotides: 8. Germline V gene data show CDR1 as MDHEN and CDR2 as SYDVKM. The CDR3 loop reads CASSSQTGEEDTQYF. CDR3 bases: TGTGCCAGCAGTTCCCAGACAGGGGAGGAAGATACGCAGTATTTT.

The gene calls are TRBV29-1 and TRBJ1-1; a weak D match, TRBD1 (5 bases). The germline CDR1 and CDR2 sequences are SQVTM and ANQGSEA. Trimming removed 4 bases at V and 2 bases at J, with 11 bases between. CDR3 length equals 13 residues. DNA of the CDR3: TGCAGCGTTGTGGAACAGGTTAACACTGAAGCTTTCTTT. Translating it yields CSVVEQVNTEAFF.

The V and J genes are TRBV27 and TRBJ1-1; 8 bases match TRBD1. The CDR3 extends over 15 amino acids. The V gene end was trimmed by 5 bases and the J gene end by 0 bases; junction bases not matched to a gene: 5. Germline loops: CDR1 MNHEY, CDR2 SMNVEV (reference sequence). Here the CDR3 reads CASSLDRGMNTEAFF. In nucleotides, the CDR3 is TGTGCCAGCAGTCTAGACAGGGGCATGAACACTGAAGCTTTCTTT.

This clone occurred once. This chain links TRBV6-1 with TRBJ2-5, with D possibly matching TRBD2 (5 bases). V lost 7 bases and J 2 bases, leaving 11 bases between the germline ends. CDR3 length: 13 amino acids. Germline CDR1 is MNHNS and CDR2 is SASEGT. The CDR3 sequence: CASTKRGQETQYF. The CDR3 bases are TGTGCCAGCACCAAACGGGGACAAGAGACCCAGTACTTC.

The chain couples TRBV7-2 to TRBJ2-2, with a tentative D call TRBD1 (6 bases). The CDR3 contains 15 residues. Germline assignment: CDR1 SGHTA and CDR2 FQGNSA. V gave up 0 bases and J gave up 3 bases, with 8 bases separating them. CDR3 sequence (DNA): TGTGCCAGCAGCTTAGCCACAGGGTACACCGGGGAGCTGTTTTTT. Translated: CASSLATGYTGELFF.

The J gene is TRBJ2-7, the V gene TRBV30; 11 nucleotides match TRBD1. Germline CDR1 reads GTSNPN; CDR2 reads SVGIG (reference sequence). CDR3 length: 12 amino acids. J lost 6 bases, V lost 8 bases, and 6 bases had no gene match. The CDR3 DNA is TGTGCCGCTGGGACAGGGGGTGGCGAGCAGTACTTC. It codes for CAAGTGGGEQYF. The whole variable domain, remainder taken from reference TRBV30 and TRBJ2-7, is SQTIHQWPATLVQPVGSPLSLECTVEGTSNPNLYWYRQAAGRGLQLLFYSVGIGQISSEVPQNLSASRPQDRQFILSSKKLLLSDSGFYLCAAGTGGGEQYFGPGTRLTVT.

This chain links TRBV28 with TRBJ1-4; D perhaps matches TRBD1 (5 bases). V was pared by 10 bases and J by 0 bases, with 12 bases between. The germline V gene has CDR1 MDHEN and CDR2 SYDVKM. CDR3 length: 14 amino acids. The CDR3: CATTAGPTNEKLFF. CDR3 in DNA: TGTGCCACCACCGCGGGGCCAACTAATGAAAAACTGTTTTTT.

The V gene is TRBV6-5, the J gene TRBJ2-3; D is unclear. The germline CDR1 and CDR2 sequences are MNHEY and SVGAGI. The germline V and J ends were trimmed by 4 bases and 4 bases, with 18 bases remaining between them. This CDR3 region has 16 residues. CDR3 nucleotides: TGTGCCAGCAGTTTCCTACTCAGTCCCCAGGCAGATACGCAGTATTTT. This translates into CASSFLLSPQADTQYF.

This clone occurred a few times. V and J are TRBV28 and TRBJ2-7; no clear D. CDR3 length: 14 residues. V lost 0 bases, J lost 5 bases, and 11 bases lay in between. CDR1 is MDHEN and CDR2 is SYDVKM in the germline V gene. The CDR3 is CASSLWSVANEQYF. The CDR3, as DNA: TGTGCCAGCAGTTTATGGTCCGTGGCCAACGAGCAGTACTTC.

The CDR3 loop is CASSQDRTGGETQYF. CDR3 coding DNA: TGTGCCAGCAGCCAAGACAGGACAGGCGGGGAGACCCAGTACTTC. The chain carries TRBV14 and TRBJ2-5; 7 bases agree with TRBD1. Germline CDR1 reads SGHDN; CDR2 reads FVKESK. The CDR3 sequence is 15 residues long. Trimming cost V 0 bases and J 5 bases; bases outside gene matches: 6.